Listed below are T cell receptor beta chains from one sample, sequenced in a study of T cell responses to AZD1222 COVID-19 vaccine. TCRdb's copy holds only in-frame clones and misses some; the assay was immunoSEQ multiplex PCR. This table holds some 150,000 clones, 86% found once. The material sequenced was peripheral blood, taken on day 0 of MenACWY control vaccination. These receptors were obtained from an adult in good health. Each CDR3 is given without its conserved first and last residue. The D gene is left open where the match is weak.

NA,TRBJ1-4,TRBV4-2,ASSQVSGNEKLF
NA,TRBJ2-1,TRBV6-5,ASSYSTNLGEQF
NA,TRBJ1-6,TRBV5-4,ASSLSIGLQGSPLH
TRBD2,TRBJ2-1,TRBV7-9,ASSSLGTSGRRNEQF
NA,TRBJ2-3,TRBV6-4,ASSERGATDTQY
NA,TRBJ1-2,TRBV30,AWRQGSNGYT
NA,TRBJ1-1,TRBV25-1,AARRGDYTEAF
TRBD1,TRBJ1-2,TRBV10-1,ASRRTRQGAGGYT
TRBD1,TRBJ2-3,TRBV7-9,ASSSTGTGGRKDTQY
NA,TRBJ1-5,TRBV3-1/TRBV3-2,ASSQDGGISQPQH
TRBD2,TRBJ2-3,TRBV2,ASSDKRGDSTDTQY
NA,TRBJ1-1,TRBV1,TSSREIDAEAF
TRBD2,TRBJ2-1,TRBV7-3,ASSRIPRGSSYNEQF
NA,TRBJ1-3,TRBV14,ASSQIAGGSGNTIY
TRBD2,TRBJ2-7,TRBV2,ASSATGGGSYEQY
NA,TRBJ1-4,TRBV6-2/TRBV6-3,ASSRWGGPNEKLF
TRBD1,TRBJ1-5,TRBV30,AWSLDRVYQPQH
TRBD1,TRBJ1-2,TRBV7-6,ASSPVGQGESGYT
NA,TRBJ2-3,TRBV7-9,ASSSPSTDTQY
NA,TRBJ1-2,TRBV24-1,ATSESGVSGYT
TRBD1,TRBJ1-4,TRBV7-9,ASSPTGRNEKLF
NA,TRBJ2-5,TRBV5-4,ASSSEWGFGETQY
TRBD1,TRBJ1-6,TRBV7-9,ASSSTGGPSPLH
TRBD1,TRBJ1-5,TRBV3-1/TRBV3-2,ASSGGTGNQPQH
NA,TRBJ2-5,TRBV30,AWSPRETQY
NA,TRBJ2-6,TRBV5-6,ASSLEGGAYGANVLT
TRBD1,TRBJ2-7,TRBV11-3,ASSFGRGTYEQY
TRBD1,TRBJ1-1,TRBV29-1,STTTGGTEAF
TRBD1,TRBJ2-5,TRBV18,ASSPLRQGLSETQY
NA,TRBJ2-6,TRBV11-2,ASSLPGAGANVLT
NA,TRBJ1-1,TRBV10-3,AIKAVGSNTEAF
NA,TRBJ1-2,TRBV2,ASSEAWRSSNRLPIQDGYT
TRBD1,TRBJ1-6,TRBV19,ASRDRGPAGSPLH
NA,TRBJ1-1,TRBV12-5,ASGFIRTDPTEAF
NA,TRBJ1-4,TRBV5-5,ASSLGGTGEKLF
NA,TRBJ1-1,TRBV5-4,ASSSNPGKNTEAF
NA,TRBJ1-6,TRBV4-3,ASSQDSTSSPLH
NA,TRBJ1-1,TRBV3-1/TRBV3-2,ASSQAGANTEAF
NA,TRBJ1-2,TRBV19,ASSLLSAGYT
TRBD2,TRBJ2-1,TRBV6-5,ASRRLAGGVNEQF
NA,TRBJ2-2,TRBV15,ATSRDLARRTGELF
NA,TRBJ1-4,TRBV9,ASSVAQGAREKLF